A single sample is the source of the 10 T cell receptor beta chains below, sequenced in a study of Tregs in tolerant kidney transplant recipients. TCRdb's copy holds only in-frame clones and misses some; the assay was immunoSEQ multiplex PCR. Among some 240,000 clones listed, roughly four fifths were seen once. The specimen was CD4+ T cells from blood. The receptor set was obtained from a human donor in good health.

The chain has TRBV7-2 and TRBJ2-1, with D possibly called TRBD1 or TRBD2 (5 bases each). The V end was cut by 1 base, the J end by 9 bases, with 10 bases between. CDR1 is SGHTA, CDR2 FQGNSA, per germline. This CDR3 comprises 13 residues. CDR3 DNA: TGTGCCAGCAGCTTAGGGAGGACACTTGAGCAGTTCTTC. The encoded protein is CASSLGRTLEQFF.

The chain is built from TRBV4-2 and TRBJ2-7; the match to TRBD2 covers 10 bases. The CDR3 is 16 residues long. V trimming: 0 bases; J trimming: 4 bases; junction bases outside the gene matches: 6. In germline, CDR1 is LGHNA, CDR2 YNFKEQ. The CDR3 nucleotides read TGTGCCAGCAGCCAAGATTATGGTAGCGGGGGGTACGAGCAGTACTTC. Translated, it gives CASSQDYGSGGYEQYF.

The chain combines TRBV7-9 with TRBJ1-6; a possible D gene is TRBD1 (6 bases). Germline CDR1 reads SEHNR; CDR2 reads FQNEAQ (reference sequence). CDR3 length: 14 residues. V was clipped by 3 bases and J by 7 bases, with 10 bases between them. The CDR3 region has the DNA TGTGCCAGCAGCTTTACAGGGTACAATTCACCCCTCCACTTT. It is translated as CASSFTGYNSPLHF.

CDR3 nucleotide sequence: TGTGCCAGTAGTATAGCAGGGGAAGCTTTCTTT. Residues: CASSIAGEAFF. This sequence joins TRBV19 and TRBJ1-1; possibly TRBD1 for D (5 bases). Germline CDR1 is LNHDA and CDR2 is SQIVND (reference sequence). Deletions cut 1 base from V and 8 bases from J, with 5 bases between. The CDR3 has 11 residues.

The chain couples TRBV5-1 to TRBJ1-2; 7 nucleotides agree with TRBD1. J lost 8 bases, V lost 4 bases, and 8 bases had no gene match. Germline CDR1 SGHRS, CDR2 YFSETQ. The CDR3 has 13 residues. CDR3 loop: CASSPIQGEGYTF. CDR3 sequence (DNA): TGCGCCAGCAGCCCGATTCAGGGGGAGGGCTACACCTTC.

This clone was seen a few times. CDR3 DNA: TGTGCCAGCAGATGGGGGGAGAAGGAAAAACTGTTTTTT. It translates to CASRWGEKEKLFF. V usage is TRBV2 and J usage is TRBJ1-4; possibly TRBD1 for D (5 bases). Germline loops: CDR1 SNHLY, CDR2 FYNNEI. The CDR3 runs 13 residues. Trimming left V 6 bases short and J 8 bases short, with 13 bases between. The full variable domain, in which reference TRBV2 and TRBJ1-4 provide the parts outside the CDR3, is EPEVTQTPSHQVTQMGQEVILRCVPISNHLYFYWYRQILGQKVEFLVSFYNNEISEKSEIFDDQFSVERPDGSNFTLKIRSTKLEDSAMYFCASRWGEKEKLFFGSGTQLSVL.

The chain joins TRBV7-6 to TRBJ1-1; 7 nucleotides align to TRBD1. CDR3 length equals 16 residues. Per germline, CDR1 SGHVS and CDR2 FNYEAQ. The V gene end was trimmed by 5 bases and the J gene end by 6 bases; junction bases not matched to a gene: 15. The CDR3: CASSPVNSLGGSEAFF. In DNA form, the CDR3 reads TGTGCCAGCAGCCCTGTGAATTCGTTAGGGGGCTCTGAAGCTTTCTTT.

V is TRBV29-1 and J is TRBJ2-3, with 7 bases identical to TRBD2. CDR3 length: 13 residues. Per the germline V gene, CDR1 is SQVTM and CDR2 is ANQGSEA. Trimming removed 4 bases from V and 8 bases from J; junction bases left unmatched: 9. As DNA, the CDR3 is TGCAGCGTTGCCCGGCGGGAGTGGGGTACGCAGTATTTT. Protein product: CSVARREWGTQYF.

The CDR3 region has the DNA TGTGCCAGCAAAAGGGGTGCGGCGGTAGAGCAGTTCTTC. Translated: CASKRGAAVEQFF. The chain has TRBV27 and TRBJ2-1; TRBD1 might be the D (5 bases). Trimming stripped 7 bases from V and 10 bases from J, with 17 bases between. CDR1 and CDR2 from the germline V gene are MNHEY and SMNVEV (reference sequence). CDR3 length: 13 residues.

The rearrangement joins TRBV18 to TRBJ1-3; TRBD1 might be the D (5 bases). Germline CDR1 KGHSH, CDR2 LQKENI. V lost 1 base and J 2 bases, leaving 12 bases between the germline ends. CDR3 length: 16 amino acids. The CDR3 is CASSPQGGGAGNTIYF. In DNA form, the CDR3 reads TGTGCCAGCTCACCACAGGGCGGAGGGGCTGGAAACACCATATATTTT.